This TCR beta chain was found in a study of cytomegalovirus exposure and HLA in healthy donors. The V end lost 5 bases, the J end lost 1 base, and 8 bases lay between the germline ends. CDR1 is LNHDA, CDR2 SQIVND, per germline (reference sequence). The CDR3 runs to 13 residues. Primers included in the PCR were 60 Vbeta and 13 Jbeta primers. Repertoires were generated with immunoSEQ multiplex PCR, while TCRdb's copy carries only in-frame clones and drops some. The data hold hundreds of thousands of clones, with roughly 89% observed a single time. Concerning this clone: Its specificity is unknown.

Study-wide findings and caveats: Relative to equally common others, HLA-associated TCR beta chains showed greater clonal expansion in a later analysis.

The receptor was derived from a woman aged 18-35 years in good health and CMV-seronegative. The sample comprised PBMCs. The chain couples TRBV19 to TRBJ1-2; no definite D call. CDR3 sequence (DNA): TGTGCCAGTAGTCCTAACGGTAACTATGGCTACACCTTC. Its translation is CASSPNGNYGYTF. Looking up the rest from reference TRBV19 and TRBJ1-2 gives the full variable domain: DGGITQSPKYLFRKEGQNVTLSCEQNLNHDAMYWYRQDPGQGLRLIYYSQIVNDFQKGDIAEGYSVSREKKESFPLTVTSAQKNPTAFYLCASSPNGNYGYTFGSGTRLTVV.